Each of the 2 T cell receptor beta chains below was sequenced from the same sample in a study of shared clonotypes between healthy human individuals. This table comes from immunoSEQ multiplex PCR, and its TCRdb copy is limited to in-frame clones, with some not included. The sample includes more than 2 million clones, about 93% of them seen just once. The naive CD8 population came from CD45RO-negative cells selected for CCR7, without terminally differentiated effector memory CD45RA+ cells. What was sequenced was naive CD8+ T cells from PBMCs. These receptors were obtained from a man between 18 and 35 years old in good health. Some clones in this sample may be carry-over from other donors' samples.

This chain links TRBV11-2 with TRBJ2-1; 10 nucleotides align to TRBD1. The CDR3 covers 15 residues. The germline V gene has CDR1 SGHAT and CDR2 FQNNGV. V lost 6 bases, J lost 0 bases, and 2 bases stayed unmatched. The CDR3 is CASSWDRGSYNEQFF. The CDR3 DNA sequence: TGTGCCAGCAGTTGGGACAGGGGCTCCTACAATGAGCAGTTCTTC.

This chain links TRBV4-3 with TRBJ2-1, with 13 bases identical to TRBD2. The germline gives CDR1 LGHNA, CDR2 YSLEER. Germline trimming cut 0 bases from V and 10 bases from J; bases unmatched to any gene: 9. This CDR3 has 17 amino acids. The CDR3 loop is CASSQELAGGPDEEQFF. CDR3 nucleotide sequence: TGCGCCAGCAGCCAAGAACTAGCGGGAGGGCCGGATGAGGAGCAGTTCTTC.